The clone carrying this T cell receptor (beta chain) was observed a few times. The sample belongs to a study of blood T cell repertoires in COVID-19. Whole-study context: The cDNA or gDNA used as material had been derived from T cells, B-cell-depleted T cells, or PBMCs.

Generated by immunoSEQ multiplex PCR, the TCRdb table keeps only in-frame clones and is missing some. The data hold over 300,000 clones, with around nine tenths observed a single time. Those who participated ranged in age from 18 to 89 years and resided in about two dozen US areas. Two negative PCRs, clearance, or symptom resolution had been documented for recovered Cohort 3 donors. The germline gives CDR1 LGHDT, CDR2 YNNKEL (reference sequence). V lost 1 base, J lost 2 bases, and 1 base stayed unmatched. This CDR3 is 16 amino acids long. The TCR comes from a woman in her forties who had recovered from COVID-19. This chain uses TRBV3-1 (or the pseudogene TRBV3-2) with TRBJ2-1, with 11 bases fitting TRBD2. The material sequenced was PBMCs or T cells enriched from blood (not recorded which). CDR3 DNA: TGTGCCAGCAGCCAAGTTAGCGGGAGGGCCTACAATGAGCAGTTCTTC. Translation: CASSQVSGRAYNEQFF.